The clone carrying this TCR beta chain was found a few times. The target antigen is unknown. There are 18 residues in the CDR3. Germline V lookup: CDR1 DFQATT, CDR2 SNEGSKA (reference sequence). J was trimmed by 8 bases and V by 0 bases; bases with no gene match: 17. This sample is part of a study of T-cell memory formation after mild COVID-19. Whole-study findings and limits: SARS-CoV-2 specificity of second-wave clones peaking day 37 was unconfirmed. Memory cells collected pre-infection included some clones that later responded, suggesting cross-reactive memory joined.

The 5'RACE method, run with constant-segment primers, produced TCR alpha and TCR beta cDNA libraries (carrying sample barcodes and UMIs). TCRdb analysed the 5' RACE reads with MiXCR anew, one entry per CDR3 protein. The sample includes about 160,000 distinct CDR3 sequences, 25% to 40% of them seen just once. The chain uses TRBV20-1 and TRBJ1-4, with TRBD1 identical over 8 bases. The sequence derives from an adult woman who had mild COVID-19 (a few samples of this study predate the infection). Cell type and time point are not known. Sequenced sample: PBMCs or a T cell subset sorted from them (not recorded which). The CDR3 DNA is TGCAGTGCTAGAGATCGGGGACAGGCTCGCCGTGGAGGAGAAAAACTGTTTTTT. Translation: CSARDRGQARRGGEKLFF.